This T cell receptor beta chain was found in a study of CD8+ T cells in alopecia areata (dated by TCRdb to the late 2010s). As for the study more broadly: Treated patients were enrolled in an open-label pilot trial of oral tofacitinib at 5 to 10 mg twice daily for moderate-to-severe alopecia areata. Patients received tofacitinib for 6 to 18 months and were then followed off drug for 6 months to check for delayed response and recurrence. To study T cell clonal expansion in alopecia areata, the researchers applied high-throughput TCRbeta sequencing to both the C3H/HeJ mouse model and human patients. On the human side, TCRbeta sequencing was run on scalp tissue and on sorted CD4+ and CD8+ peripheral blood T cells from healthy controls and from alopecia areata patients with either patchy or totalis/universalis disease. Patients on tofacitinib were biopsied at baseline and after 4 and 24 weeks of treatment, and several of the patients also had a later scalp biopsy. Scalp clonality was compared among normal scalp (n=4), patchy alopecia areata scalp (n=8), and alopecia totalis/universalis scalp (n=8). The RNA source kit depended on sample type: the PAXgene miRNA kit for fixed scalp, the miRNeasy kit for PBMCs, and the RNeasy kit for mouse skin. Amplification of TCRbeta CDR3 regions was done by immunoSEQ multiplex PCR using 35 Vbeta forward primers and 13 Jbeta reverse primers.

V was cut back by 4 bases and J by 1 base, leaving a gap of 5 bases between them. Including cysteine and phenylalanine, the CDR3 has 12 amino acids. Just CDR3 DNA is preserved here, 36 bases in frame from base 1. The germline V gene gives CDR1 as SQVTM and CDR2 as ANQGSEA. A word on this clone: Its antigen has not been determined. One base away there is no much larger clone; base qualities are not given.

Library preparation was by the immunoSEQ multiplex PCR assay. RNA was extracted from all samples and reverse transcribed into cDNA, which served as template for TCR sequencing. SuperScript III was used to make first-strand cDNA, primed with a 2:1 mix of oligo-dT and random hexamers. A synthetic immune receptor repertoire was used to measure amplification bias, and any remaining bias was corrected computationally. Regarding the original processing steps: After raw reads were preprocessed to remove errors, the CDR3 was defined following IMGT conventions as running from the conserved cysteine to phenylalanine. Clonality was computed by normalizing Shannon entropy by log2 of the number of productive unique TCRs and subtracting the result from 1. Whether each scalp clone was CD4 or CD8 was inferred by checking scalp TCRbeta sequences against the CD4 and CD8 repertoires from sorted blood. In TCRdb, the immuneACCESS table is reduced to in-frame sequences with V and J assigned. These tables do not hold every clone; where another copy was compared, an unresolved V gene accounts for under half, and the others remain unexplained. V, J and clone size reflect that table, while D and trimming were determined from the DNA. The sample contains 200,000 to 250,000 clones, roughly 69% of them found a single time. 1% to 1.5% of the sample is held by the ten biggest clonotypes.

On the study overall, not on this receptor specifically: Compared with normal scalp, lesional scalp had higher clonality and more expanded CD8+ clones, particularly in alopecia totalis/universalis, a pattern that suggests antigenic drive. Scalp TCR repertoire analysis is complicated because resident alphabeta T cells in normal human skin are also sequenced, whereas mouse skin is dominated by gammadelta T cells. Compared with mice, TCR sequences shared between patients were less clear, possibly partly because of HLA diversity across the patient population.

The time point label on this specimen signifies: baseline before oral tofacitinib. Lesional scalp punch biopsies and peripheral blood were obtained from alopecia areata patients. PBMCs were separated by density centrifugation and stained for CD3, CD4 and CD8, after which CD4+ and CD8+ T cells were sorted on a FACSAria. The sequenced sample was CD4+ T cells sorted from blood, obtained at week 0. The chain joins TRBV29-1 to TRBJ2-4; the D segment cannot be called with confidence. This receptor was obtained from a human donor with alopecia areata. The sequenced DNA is TGCAGCGTTGTTGGGGCCAAAAACATTCAGTACTTC. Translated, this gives CSVVGAKNIQYF. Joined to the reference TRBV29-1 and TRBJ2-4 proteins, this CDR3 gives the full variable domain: SAVISQKPSRDICQRGTSLTIQCQVDSQVTMMFWYRQQPGQSLTLIATANQGSEATYESGFVIDKFPISRPNLTFSTLTVSNMSPEDSSIYLCSVVGAKNIQYFGAGTRLSVL.